This passage covers 19 T cell receptor beta chains from one sample sequenced in a study of neurological immune-mediated disorders. TCRdb redid the calling of the 5' RACE reads with MiXCR, one entry per CDR3 protein. The sample comprises under 80,000 distinct CDR3 sequences, around 4.2% of which are singletons, and 1.3% rests with the top ten. Sequenced: PBMCs. Every receptor here comes from a man aged 30 to 45 with multiple sclerosis.

V is TRBV18 and J is TRBJ1-1; a weak D match, TRBD1 (5 bases). The CDR3 has 15 amino acids. V lost 5 bases and J 9 bases, leaving 22 bases between the germline ends. Germline loops: CDR1 KGHSH, CDR2 LQKENI. Here the CDR3 DNA reads TGTGCCAGCTCATGGGTGGACGGGGGAGGATCGCAAGCTTTCTTT. Translating gives CASSWVDGGGSQAFF.

Regarding this clonotype: A much larger clone differs from this one at a single base, so this may be a read error. The CDR3 is CASRGQGYQEQYF. Written as DNA, the CDR3 is TGCGCCAGCCGAGGACAGGGGTACCAAGAGCAGTACTTC. The V and J genes are TRBV10-2 and TRBJ2-7; 9 positions match TRBD1. The J segment lost 7 bases and the V segment lost 8 bases, leaving 9 bases of the junction unmatched. In germline, CDR1 is WSHSY, CDR2 SAAADI. The length of the CDR3 is 13 residues.

This clonotype was seen many times. The rearrangement links TRBV3-1 to TRBJ1-3; D unresolved. Trimming pared 2 bases from V and 4 bases from J, leaving 15 bases between. The CDR3 contains 16 residues. Germline loops: CDR1 LGHDT, CDR2 YNNKEL (reference sequence). The DNA of the CDR3 is TGTGCCAGCAGCCAAAACACCTTACGGCACGGAAACACCATATATTTT. Protein sequence: CASSQNTLRHGNTIYF.

The sample holds many counts of this clonotype. This CDR3 reads CSARPGGQETQYF. In nucleotides, the CDR3 is TGCAGTGCTAGGCCCGGGGGGCAAGAGACCCAGTACTTC. The V gene is TRBV20-1, the J gene TRBJ2-5; 7 nucleotides line up with TRBD2. Per germline, CDR1 DFQATT and CDR2 SNEGSKA (reference sequence). V shed 3 bases and J 2 bases; nucleotides not matched to a gene: 3. The CDR3 covers 13 residues.

This clonotype was seen at least ten times. The V gene is TRBV29-1, the J gene TRBJ2-7; D might be TRBD1 (6 bases). The CDR3 extends over 12 amino acids. The V gene's germline CDR1 is SQVTM and CDR2 ANQGSEA. The V and J ends lost 3 bases and 5 bases respectively, with 11 bases between them. The CDR3 nucleotides are TGCAGCGTTGAGGTGCAGGGGAACGAGCAGTACTTC. Translated, it gives CSVEVQGNEQYF.

The table lists this clonotype with many counts. The J gene is TRBJ2-7, the V gene TRBV12-3 or TRBV12-4; tentatively, D is TRBD2 (6 bases). The CDR3 consists of 13 residues. Trimming left V 2 bases short and J 7 bases short, with 12 bases between. CDR3 protein: CASSLLEGWEQYF. The CDR3 region has the DNA TGTGCCAGCAGTTTATTGGAGGGTTGGGAGCAGTACTTC.

The sample holds many counts of this clonotype. The chain joins TRBV29-1 to TRBJ2-1; a weak D match, TRBD2 (6 bases). The CDR3 consists of 13 residues. V dropped 7 bases and J dropped 0 bases, with 10 bases sitting between them. CDR1 and CDR2 from the germline V gene are SQVTM and ANQGSEA. The chain's CDR3 is CSAGGVSYNEQFF. As DNA, the CDR3 is TGCAGCGCCGGGGGAGTCTCCTACAATGAGCAGTTCTTC.

This clonotype was observed many times. The CDR3: CAGTPGWGETQYF. Written as DNA, the CDR3 is TGTGCCGGTACTCCAGGATGGGGAGAGACCCAGTACTTC. The rearrangement links TRBV7-9 to TRBJ2-5; unclear D gene. Looked up from germline, CDR1 is SEHNR and CDR2 is FQNEAQ (reference sequence). V was pared by 11 bases and J by 4 bases, with 17 bases between. The CDR3 runs to 13 residues.

This clonotype was observed many times. J is TRBJ2-5 and V is TRBV7-9; D is uncertain. With 1 base removed from V and 2 bases from J, the gap between germline ends came to 14 bases. There are 16 residues in the CDR3. Germline values: CDR1 SEHNR, CDR2 FQNEAQ (reference sequence). CDR3 DNA sequence: TGTGCCAGCAGCTTAGATCTGGTAGGGCAGCAAGAGACCCAGTACTTC. Translating gives CASSLDLVGQQETQYF.

In its sample, this clonotype was seen many times. The chain is built from TRBV6-4 and TRBJ2-1; D remains ambiguous. With 3 bases removed from V and 5 bases from J, the gap between germline ends came to 17 bases. The CDR3 contains 16 residues. CDR1 is MRHNA and CDR2 is SNTAGT in the germline V gene. CDR3 loop: CASSEQGQVVHNEQFF. The DNA for the CDR3 is TGTGCCAGCAGTGAACAAGGGCAGGTAGTCCACAATGAGCAGTTCTTC.

This clonotype was detected many times. The chain is built from TRBV20-1 and TRBJ2-3, with TRBD2 as a possible D gene (6 bases). CDR3 length: 15 residues. Trimming removed 5 bases from V and 2 bases from J, with 17 bases in between. Germline lookup yields CDR1 DFQATT and CDR2 SNEGSKA (reference sequence). The CDR3 loop is CSASRPGGTTDTQYF. The DNA for the CDR3 is TGCAGTGCTTCCAGACCTGGGGGGACCACAGATACGCAGTATTTT.

J is TRBJ2-7 and V is TRBV6-2 or TRBV6-3; 7 bases are shared with TRBD1. Germline values: CDR1 MNHEY, CDR2 SVGEGT. J was trimmed by 1 base and V by 6 bases; bases with no gene match: 6. This CDR3 region has 14 residues. The CDR3 nucleotides are TGTGCCAGCAGCGAGGGACAGACATCCTACGAGCAGTACTTC. It translates to CASSEGQTSYEQYF.

This clonotype was seen repeatedly, ten times or more. The chain couples TRBV9 to TRBJ2-1; 7 bases fit TRBD1. V lost 0 bases to trimming and J lost 2 bases; unmatched junction nucleotides: 2. The CDR3 loop spans 15 amino acids. CDR1 is SGDLS, CDR2 YYNGEE, per germline. The CDR3 DNA reads TGTGCCAGCAGCGTAGGCCAGGGGGCCTACAATGAGCAGTTCTTC. Protein sequence: CASSVGQGAYNEQFF.

This clonotype was seen more than once but under ten times. The V call is TRBV20-1, the J call TRBJ2-5; 8 bases are a match to TRBD1. This CDR3 is 16 amino acids long. Trimming at V came to 6 bases and at J to 5 bases, leaving 17 bases not matched to a gene. The germline V gene has CDR1 DFQATT and CDR2 SNEGSKA (reference sequence). The CDR3 protein is CSAEGGVPGGFETQYF. In DNA, the CDR3 is TGCAGTGCCGAGGGCGGGGTACCAGGGGGCTTTGAGACCCAGTACTTC.

This clonotype has at least ten counts. The genes are TRBV7-2 and TRBJ2-3, with 9 bases lining up with TRBD2. Germline V gene sequence: CDR1 SGHTA, CDR2 FQGNSA. The CDR3 runs to 16 residues. The V segment lost 4 bases and the J segment 2 bases; nucleotides outside the gene matches: 7. The CDR3 loop reads CASSWVAGALTDTQYF. The CDR3 DNA reads TGTGCCAGCAGCTGGGTAGCGGGGGCCCTCACAGATACGCAGTATTTT.

This clonotype has at least ten counts. The CDR3 loop reads CASSLYLYEKLFF. CDR3 bases: TGTGCCAGCAGCTTATACCTATATGAAAAACTGTTTTTT. The rearrangement links TRBV7-8 to TRBJ1-4; the D is unclear. Trimming removed 2 bases from V and 6 bases from J, with 7 bases in between. The length of the CDR3 is 13 residues. Germline V gene lookup returns CDR1 SGHVS and CDR2 FQNEAQ.

The chain employs TRBV7-9 and TRBJ1-6; perhaps TRBD1 as D (6 bases). Between the trimmed V and J ends, which lost 1 base and 7 bases, there was a span of 14 bases. CDR1 is SEHNR, CDR2 FQNEAQ, per germline (reference sequence). The CDR3 extends over 16 amino acids. The CDR3: CASSLGSDRGNSPLHF. The CDR3 region has the DNA TGTGCCAGCAGCTTAGGGTCGGATAGGGGGAATTCACCCCTCCACTTT.

This clonotype was counted ten times or more. V is TRBV10-3 and J is TRBJ2-7; D gene unclear. There are 16 residues in the CDR3. CDR1 is ENHRY and CDR2 is SYGVKD in the germline V gene. V lost 2 bases to trimming and J lost 0 bases, with 14 bases between them. CDR3 DNA sequence: TGTGCCATCAGTGAGGCGACAAGGTTAAGCTCCTACGAGCAGTACTTC. It is translated as CAISEATRLSSYEQYF.

This clonotype has a count of ten or more. The V call is TRBV5-5, the J call TRBJ2-7; TRBD1 agrees at 8 bases. V was pared by 2 bases and J by 0 bases, with 4 bases of the junction left unmatched. CDR3 size: 15 residues. The germline gives CDR1 SGHKS, CDR2 YYEKEE (reference sequence). For the CDR3, the DNA is TGTGCCAGCAGCTTAGGACAGGGACGCTCCTACGAGCAGTACTTC. Its protein product is CASSLGQGRSYEQYF.